These 17 T cell receptor beta chains came from one sample sequenced in a study of T cells after yellow fever vaccination. From the 5' RACE reads, TCRdb called clonotypes with MiXCR, one entry per CDR3 protein. This table has roughly 260,000 distinct CDR3 sequences, 13% appearing once. Sequenced here: CD4+ T cells sorted from PBMCs, sampled 45 days after the yellow fever booster vaccination. All receptors come from a man aged 30 to 45 who received the YFV17D yellow fever vaccine.

This clonotype appeared a few times. The rearrangement uses TRBV6-5 and TRBJ2-7, with D tentatively TRBD2 (6 bases). This CDR3 spans 14 amino acids. Between the trimmed V and J ends, which lost 0 bases and 4 bases, there was a span of 10 bases. Per the germline V gene, CDR1 is MNHEY and CDR2 is SVGAGI. CDR3 sequence (DNA): TGTGCCAGCAGTTACTCCCGGGGACTTTACGAGCAGTACTTC. Its translation: CASSYSRGLYEQYF.

This clonotype came up a few times. The V and J genes are TRBV20-1 and TRBJ1-2; D is perhaps TRBD1 (5 bases). The CDR3 totals 15 residues. Trimming cost V 2 bases and J 5 bases, with 18 bases left between them. CDR1 is DFQATT and CDR2 is SNEGSKA in the germline V gene (reference sequence). Written as DNA, the CDR3 is TGCAGTGCTAGACGGGGCGAAGGCTTAAATTATGGCTACACCTTC. This codes for CSARRGEGLNYGYTF.

The V call is TRBV7-1, the J call TRBJ2-4; TRBD2 agrees at 13 bases. TRBV7-1 is an ORF for which the function is uncertain. The V and J ends lost 5 bases and 1 base, in that order; junction bases with no gene match: 23. There are 23 residues in the CDR3. The CDR3 here is CASSGNKRASGTSGDVAKNIQYF. CDR3 nucleotides: TGTGCCAGCAGCGGGAATAAAAGGGCCTCCGGGACTAGCGGGGATGTGGCCAAAAACATTCAGTACTTC.

The chain couples TRBV20-1 to TRBJ2-7; 12 nucleotides align to TRBD1. This CDR3 region has 15 residues. CDR1 and CDR2 from the germline V gene are DFQATT and SNEGSKA (reference sequence). J lost 6 bases, V lost 0 bases, and 6 bases had no gene match. CDR3 nucleotide sequence: TGCAGTGCTAGAGATGGGGGGGACAGGGGGCTCGAGCAGTACTTC. Protein product: CSARDGGDRGLEQYF.

The chain's CDR3 is CSAREIQGSRGYTF. CDR3 DNA sequence: TGCAGTGCTAGAGAGATACAGGGTTCGCGGGGCTACACCTTC. This chain joins TRBV20-1 and TRBJ1-2; D might be TRBD1 (6 bases). CDR1 is DFQATT, CDR2 SNEGSKA, per germline (reference sequence). Trimming stripped 0 bases from V and 8 bases from J, with 16 bases between. The CDR3 has 14 residues.

The genes are TRBV6-4 and TRBJ2-1; 7 bases agree with TRBD2. The CDR3 loop spans 14 amino acids. Per the germline V gene, CDR1 is MRHNA and CDR2 is SNTAGT. The V segment lost 9 bases and the J segment 7 bases; nucleotides outside the gene matches: 12. The CDR3 DNA follows: TGTGCCAGGATGGACTACGGGAGGAGAAATGAGCAGTTCTTC. It specifies CARMDYGRRNEQFF.

This chain links TRBV7-9 with TRBJ1-3; D uncertain. This CDR3 has 17 amino acids. Trimming pared 1 base from V and 0 bases from J, leaving 13 bases between. Looked up from germline, CDR1 is SEHNR and CDR2 is FQNEAQ (reference sequence). Here the CDR3 reads CASSLEAGFLSGNTIYF. The DNA of the CDR3 is TGTGCCAGCAGCTTAGAGGCAGGCTTCCTCTCTGGAAACACCATATATTTT.

This chain uses TRBV2 with TRBJ2-2, with 10 bases lining up with TRBD2. Trimming removed 5 bases from V and 4 bases from J; junction bases left unmatched: 16. The germline gives CDR1 SNHLY, CDR2 FYNNEI. CDR3 length: 19 amino acids. This chain's CDR3 is CASSREGLAGAFGTGELFF. CDR3 bases: TGTGCCAGCAGTCGGGAAGGGCTAGCGGGAGCTTTCGGCACCGGGGAGCTGTTTTTT.

A few counts support this clonotype. This chain joins TRBV20-1 and TRBJ2-1, with 8 bases matching TRBD2. J gave up 2 bases and V 3 bases, and 0 bases lay outside the gene matches. The length of the CDR3 is 13 residues. Germline CDR1 reads DFQATT; CDR2 reads SNEGSKA (reference sequence). CDR3 nucleotide sequence: TGCAGTGCTAGGGGACTAGCCTACAATGAGCAGTTCTTC. It is translated as CSARGLAYNEQFF.

This clonotype was counted at least ten times. The chain is built from TRBV20-1 and TRBJ2-7, with 8 bases identical to TRBD2. Germline values: CDR1 DFQATT, CDR2 SNEGSKA (reference sequence). This CDR3 has 14 residues. For the CDR3, the DNA is TGCATCCCCTCGGAGATAGCGGGATGGTACGAGCAGTACTTC. Its translation is CIPSEIAGWYEQYF.

This chain connects TRBV7-3 to TRBJ2-2, with D possibly TRBD1 on 5 matching bases. This CDR3 is built from 13 residues. V was pared by 6 bases and J by 6 bases, with 11 bases between. Looked up from germline, CDR1 is SGHTA and CDR2 is FQGTGA. The CDR3 nucleotides read TGTGCCAGCAGAGACAGCTACCCCGGGGAGCTGTTTTTT. Encoded protein: CASRDSYPGELFF.

This clonotype was observed many times. This chain links TRBV20-1 with TRBJ2-1, with 13 bases lining up with TRBD2. Germline V CDR1 and CDR2: DFQATT, SNEGSKA (reference sequence). The CDR3 sequence is 20 residues long. With 3 bases clipped from V and 0 bases from J, the junction kept 14 bases outside the gene matches. DNA for the CDR3: TGCAGTGCTAGGTGGCGGTCGGGACTAGCGGGACGGAGCTCCTACAATGAGCAGTTCTTC. Translating it yields CSARWRSGLAGRSSYNEQFF.

The rearrangement joins TRBV24-1 to TRBJ2-2; a possible D gene is TRBD2 (5 bases). Germline V gene data show CDR1 as KGHDR and CDR2 as SFDVKD. This CDR3 is built from 13 residues. V lost 7 bases and J 6 bases, leaving 11 bases between the germline ends. The CDR3 DNA follows: TGTGCCACCAGGGGCTGGGAGCCCGGGGAGCTGTTTTTT. Amino acid sequence: CATRGWEPGELFF.

The rearrangement joins TRBV18 to TRBJ2-2; D is unresolved. CDR1 is KGHSH and CDR2 is LQKENI in the germline V gene. The V gene lost 2 bases and the J gene lost 3 bases, with 13 bases spanning the gap. CDR3 length: 16 amino acids. CDR3 nucleotide sequence: TGTGCCAGCTCACCAACGGCGCCGGGCGACACCGGGGAGCTGTTTTTT. Encoded protein: CASSPTAPGDTGELFF. The whole variable domain, remainder taken from reference TRBV18 and TRBJ2-2, is NAGVMQNPRHLVRRRGQEARLRCSPMKGHSHVYWYRQLPEEGLKFMVYLQKENIIDESGMPKERFSAEFPKEGPSILRIQQVVRGDSAAYFCASSPTAPGDTGELFFGEGSRLTVL.

This clonotype was detected a few times. V is TRBV6-2 or TRBV6-3 and J is TRBJ2-1; 7 nucleotides match TRBD1. The germline CDR1 and CDR2 sequences are MNHEY and SVGEGT. The CDR3 length is 16 residues. After removal of 5 bases from V and 6 bases from J, the junction contained 13 bases not matched to a gene. DNA of the CDR3: TGTGCCAGCAGTCCCGCTTACAGGGGACGTCTCAATGAGCAGTTCTTC. Translation: CASSPAYRGRLNEQFF.

The chain couples TRBV14 to TRBJ2-5, with 8 bases matching TRBD2. CDR1 and CDR2 from the germline V gene are SGHDN and FVKESK. There are 15 residues in the CDR3. V lost 3 bases and J lost 3; bases outside the gene matches: 6. Here the CDR3 reads CASSHVLAGKETQYF. The CDR3 coding sequence is TGTGCCAGCAGCCATGTCTTAGCGGGAAAAGAGACCCAGTACTTC.

This clonotype was observed a few times. The chain carries TRBV5-1 and TRBJ2-7; tentative D call: TRBD1 (6 bases). There are 14 residues in the CDR3. Trimming removed 1 base at V and 1 base at J, with 9 bases between. Germline CDR1 and CDR2: SGHRS and YFSETQ. CDR3 coding DNA: TGCGCCAGCAGCTTGAGGGACACATCCTACGAGCAGTACTTC. Protein: CASSLRDTSYEQYF.